These 31 T cell receptor beta chains were sequenced from one sample in a study of T cell responses to AZD1222 COVID-19 vaccine. Produced via immunoSEQ multiplex PCR; TCRdb's table is partial and in-frame only. The top ten hold around 2.9% of the sample, which has more than 150,000 clones, over 80% seen once. The sample here was peripheral blood, taken on day 0 of MenACWY control vaccination. The receptors here all came from an adult in good health.

V usage is TRBV6-5 and J usage is TRBJ1-1; possibly TRBD1 for D (5 bases). CDR3 length: 14 residues. V was pared by 5 bases and J by 1 base, with 11 bases between. CDR1 is MNHEY, CDR2 SVGAGI, per germline. CDR3 amino acids: CASSQYGQNTEAFF. DNA for the CDR3: TGTGCCAGCAGTCAATATGGACAGAACACTGAAGCTTTCTTT.

The V call is TRBV19, the J call TRBJ2-5, with TRBD1 matching over 8 bases. The CDR3 spans 13 residues. From germline, CDR1 is LNHDA and CDR2 SQIVND (reference sequence). Germline trimming cut 4 bases from V and 8 bases from J; bases unmatched to any gene: 6. CDR3 coding DNA: TGTGCCAGTAGTACCGGACAGGGTCAAACCCAGTACTTC. It yields the protein CASSTGQGQTQYF.

V gene TRBV27 combines with J gene TRBJ1-1; D may be TRBD1 (5 bases). From germline, CDR1 is MNHEY and CDR2 SMNVEV (reference sequence). Trimming cost V 0 bases and J 2 bases, with 10 bases left between them. This CDR3 region has 15 residues. Here the CDR3 DNA reads TGTGCCAGCAGTTTATCCCCAGGGCCAAACACTGAAGCTTTCTTT. This encodes CASSLSPGPNTEAFF.

V and J are TRBV11-1 and TRBJ2-3, with D perhaps given as TRBD1 or TRBD2 (6 bases each). CDR3 length: 15 residues. Germline values: CDR1 SGHAT, CDR2 FQDESV (reference sequence). Trimming removed 5 bases from V and 2 bases from J, with 14 bases in between. DNA for the CDR3: TGTGCCAGCAGCAACCGGGGGCGGAACACAGATACGCAGTATTTT. Its translation: CASSNRGRNTDTQYF.

V and J are TRBV14 and TRBJ2-7; 11 nucleotides line up with TRBD2. The trim removed 1 base at V and 3 bases at J, leaving 2 bases unmatched. The CDR3 is 15 amino acids. Germline loops: CDR1 SGHDN, CDR2 FVKESK. The CDR3 sequence: CASSQGTSGLYEQYF. DNA of the CDR3: TGTGCCAGCAGCCAAGGGACTAGCGGGCTCTACGAGCAGTACTTC.

V is TRBV28 and J is TRBJ1-4, with unresolved D. Germline V CDR1 and CDR2: MDHEN, SYDVKM. Trimming left V 4 bases short and J 6 bases short, with 12 bases between. The CDR3 sequence is 14 residues long. This CDR3 reads CASSSQISHEKLFF. The CDR3 DNA sequence: TGTGCCAGCAGTTCTCAGATAAGCCATGAAAAACTGTTTTTT. Full variable domain (missing parts from reference TRBV28 and TRBJ1-4): DVKVTQSSRYLVKRTGEKVFLECVQDMDHENMFWYRQDPGLGLRLIYFSYDVKMKEKGDIPEGYSVSREKKERFSLILESASTNQTSMYLCASSSQISHEKLFFGSGTQLSVL.

The V call is TRBV9, the J call TRBJ2-3, with D possibly called TRBD1 or TRBD2 (5 bases each). Germline V gene data show CDR1 as SGDLS and CDR2 as YYNGEE. The V end lost 2 bases, the J end lost 2 bases, and 12 bases lay between the germline ends. The CDR3 contains 15 residues. The CDR3 region is CASSVEGQVTDTQYF. CDR3 in DNA: TGTGCCAGCAGCGTCGAGGGGCAGGTCACAGATACGCAGTATTTT.

V and J are TRBV28 and TRBJ2-5; D assignment may be TRBD1 or TRBD2 (7 bases each). The germline CDR1 and CDR2 sequences are MDHEN and SYDVKM. V shed 10 bases and J shed 0 bases, with 15 bases lying between them. This CDR3 region has 14 residues. CDR3 nucleotide sequence: TGTGCCACCAAAAGCGGGACAGACCAAGAGACCCAGTACTTC. Translated: CATKSGTDQETQYF. Complete variable domain (other parts from reference TRBV28 and TRBJ2-5): DVKVTQSSRYLVKRTGEKVFLECVQDMDHENMFWYRQDPGLGLRLIYFSYDVKMKEKGDIPEGYSVSREKKERFSLILESASTNQTSMYLCATKSGTDQETQYFGPGTRLLVL.

This clone was picked up one time. The genes are TRBV4-3 and TRBJ1-2; 8 bases agree with TRBD1. The ends lost 1 base at V and 3 bases at J; junction bases unmatched: 10. Germline V gene sequence: CDR1 LGHNA, CDR2 YSLEER. The CDR3 is 17 residues long. This chain's CDR3 is CASSQGDRKGDYYGYTF. DNA of the CDR3: TGCGCCAGCAGCCAAGGGGACAGGAAAGGGGACTACTATGGCTACACCTTC.

V is TRBV28 and J is TRBJ2-7; 9 nucleotides line up with TRBD1. Germline V gene data show CDR1 as MDHEN and CDR2 as SYDVKM. The CDR3 is 16 amino acids. V was clipped by 2 bases and J by 1 base; unmatched bases: 6. The CDR3 here is CASSLKGQGLSYEQYF. CDR3 nucleotide sequence: TGTGCCAGCAGTTTAAAGGGACAGGGTCTATCCTACGAGCAGTACTTC.

This clone turned up a few times. The genes are TRBV28 and TRBJ2-3, with 8 bases lining up with TRBD2. The germline V gene encodes CDR1 MDHEN and CDR2 SYDVKM. The CDR3 contains 15 residues. J gave up 3 bases and V 6 bases, and 8 bases lay outside the gene matches. The CDR3 nucleotides are TGTGCCAGCAGGTTGAGAAGCGGGAGTACAGATACGCAGTATTTT. Residues: CASRLRSGSTDTQYF. The full variable domain, with the rest looked up from reference TRBV28 and TRBJ2-3, is DVKVTQSSRYLVKRTGEKVFLECVQDMDHENMFWYRQDPGLGLRLIYFSYDVKMKEKGDIPEGYSVSREKKERFSLILESASTNQTSMYLCASRLRSGSTDTQYFGPGTRLTVL.

This clone was found a few times. The chain is built from TRBV6-2 or TRBV6-3 and TRBJ2-7, with D perhaps matching TRBD2 (5 bases). The germline V gene has CDR1 MNHEY and CDR2 SVGEGT. The length of the CDR3 is 16 residues. V was shortened by 0 bases and J by 2 bases, with 14 bases between the two germline ends. The CDR3 here is CASSYSRAQGAYEQYF. The DNA for the CDR3 is TGTGCCAGCAGTTACTCGAGGGCCCAAGGTGCCTACGAGCAGTACTTC.

J is TRBJ1-1 and V is TRBV5-4; D possibly corresponds to TRBD1 (5 bases). Germline V gene lookup returns CDR1 SGHNT and CDR2 YYREEE (reference sequence). The ends were cut back, 0 bases at V and 0 bases at J, with 9 bases in the middle. The CDR3 spans 15 residues. The chain's CDR3 is CASSLAEGMNTEAFF. The CDR3 nucleotides are TGTGCCAGCAGCTTGGCAGAGGGGATGAACACTGAAGCTTTCTTT.

The V and J genes are TRBV24-1 and TRBJ2-1; no reliable D call. The CDR3 is 13 residues long. The germline V gene encodes CDR1 KGHDR and CDR2 SFDVKD. Deletions cut 4 bases from V and 3 bases from J, with 6 bases between. The CDR3 DNA reads as TGTGCCACCAGTGACTCGGTCTACAATGAGCAGTTCTTC. This codes for CATSDSVYNEQFF.

The V gene is TRBV27, the J gene TRBJ1-5; D gene unclear. Germline CDR1 reads MNHEY; CDR2 reads SMNVEV (reference sequence). Trimming took 5 bases from V and 0 from J, leaving 14 bases between them. The length of the CDR3 is 16 residues. CDR3 residues: CASSGIPGHSNQPQHF. CDR3 DNA: TGTGCCAGCAGTGGAATTCCCGGGCATAGCAATCAGCCCCAGCATTTT.

This chain links TRBV6-5 with TRBJ2-3; 10 bases are a match to TRBD1. This CDR3 has 15 amino acids. Germline CDR1 is MNHEY and CDR2 is SVGAGI. The V and J ends lost 0 bases and 4 bases, in that order; junction bases with no gene match: 1. CDR3 nucleotide sequence: TGTGCCAGCAGTTACTCGGGGACAGGGGCAGATACGCAGTATTTT. Protein: CASSYSGTGADTQYF.

In DNA form, the CDR3 reads TGTGCCAGCAGCTTGGTACGCAATTCACCCCTCCACTTT. It encodes CASSLVRNSPLHF. The genes are TRBV5-4 and TRBJ1-6; D not resolved. This CDR3 has 13 residues. CDR1 is SGHNT and CDR2 is YYREEE in the germline V gene (reference sequence). Trimming removed 0 bases at V and 7 bases at J, with 5 bases between. The entire variable domain, with the rest obtained from reference TRBV5-4 and TRBJ1-6, is as follows: ETGVTQSPTHLIKTRGQQVTLRCSSQSGHNTVSWYQQALGQGPQFIFQYYREEENGRGNFPPRFSGLQFPNYSSELNVNALELDDSALYLCASSLVRNSPLHFGNGTRLTVT.

The V and J genes are TRBV3-1 (or the pseudogene TRBV3-2) and TRBJ1-2, with TRBD1 as a possible D gene (6 bases). The V and J ends lost 3 bases and 4 bases respectively, with 12 bases between them. The CDR3 consists of 14 residues. CDR1 and CDR2 (germline): LGHDT, YNNKEL (reference sequence). CDR3 sequence: CASSHQGQSYGYTF. The DNA for the CDR3 is TGTGCCAGCAGCCATCAGGGGCAATCCTATGGCTACACCTTC.

The genes are TRBV19 and TRBJ2-7; the match to TRBD1 covers 8 bases. Germline trimming cut 6 bases from V and 5 bases from J; bases unmatched to any gene: 12. CDR3 length: 15 amino acids. Germline assignment: CDR1 LNHDA and CDR2 SQIVND (reference sequence). This CDR3 is CASSVGTGLLDEQYF. DNA of the CDR3: TGTGCCAGTAGCGTCGGGACAGGCCTCTTGGACGAGCAGTACTTC.

The V and J genes are TRBV6-1 and TRBJ1-4; 7 nucleotides line up with TRBD1. The CDR3 has 13 residues. The J segment lost 7 bases and the V segment lost 5 bases, leaving 4 bases of the junction unmatched. The V gene's germline CDR1 is MNHNS and CDR2 SASEGT. The CDR3 DNA reads as TGTGCCAGCAGTTTTGCAGGGGGTGAAAAACTGTTTTTT. This codes for CASSFAGGEKLFF.

This clone has only one observation. This sequence joins TRBV28 and TRBJ2-6; D may correspond to TRBD1 or TRBD2 (5 bases each). The length of the CDR3 is 16 residues. Germline CDR1 is MDHEN and CDR2 is SYDVKM. Trimming took off 5 bases at V and 0 bases at J, with 11 bases between the two ends. The CDR3 sequence is CASSPGPSSGANVLTF. CDR3 in DNA: TGTGCCAGCAGTCCGGGACCGAGCTCTGGGGCCAACGTCCTGACTTTC.

V gene TRBV7-9 combines with J gene TRBJ1-2; TRBD1 matches 8 bases. The J segment lost 6 bases and the V segment lost 5 bases, leaving 5 bases of the junction unmatched. Germline CDR1 reads SEHNR; CDR2 reads FQNEAQ (reference sequence). There are 13 residues in the CDR3. The CDR3 loop reads CASSLAGGDGYTF. CDR3 bases: TGTGCCAGCAGCCTTGCAGGGGGCGATGGCTACACCTTC.

The rearrangement uses TRBV7-9 and TRBJ2-7; D is possibly TRBD1 (5 bases). CDR3 length equals 12 residues. Germline V gene sequence: CDR1 SEHNR, CDR2 FQNEAQ (reference sequence). Between the trimmed V and J ends, which lost 8 bases and 1 base, there was a span of 9 bases. The CDR3 bases are TGTGCCAGCGGCAGGGATTCCTACGAGCAGTACTTC. Its protein product is CASGRDSYEQYF.

The rearrangement joins TRBV6-1 to TRBJ2-7; 9 positions match TRBD1. Germline values: CDR1 MNHNS, CDR2 SASEGT. V lost 3 bases and J lost 3; bases outside the gene matches: 6. The CDR3 loop spans 15 amino acids. CDR3 residues: CASSDGTGYGYEQYF. Here the CDR3 DNA reads TGTGCCAGCAGTGACGGGACAGGGTATGGCTACGAGCAGTACTTC.

The table lists this clone with a count of one. The chain joins TRBV30 to TRBJ2-7, with D possibly matching TRBD2 (5 bases). CDR1 is GTSNPN and CDR2 is SVGIG in the germline V gene (reference sequence). The CDR3 spans 13 residues. Trimming removed 0 bases at V and 7 bases at J, with 13 bases between. The CDR3 DNA follows: TGTGCCTGGAGTGTATCGGGATCAAGGGAGCAGTACTTC. Its protein product is CAWSVSGSREQYF.

The chain couples TRBV6-2 or TRBV6-3 to TRBJ1-1, with D unresolved. CDR3 length: 13 residues. Germline V gives CDR1 MNHEY, CDR2 SVGEGT. Trimming removed 6 bases at V and 1 base at J, with 9 bases between. The CDR3 DNA follows: TGTGCCAGCAGCGGAGGAGGGAACACTGAAGCTTTCTTT. As protein: CASSGGGNTEAFF.

The chain has TRBV6-5 and TRBJ2-1; 7 bases fit TRBD2. CDR3 length: 15 residues. With 3 bases clipped from V and 8 bases from J, the junction kept 10 bases outside the gene matches. CDR1 and CDR2 (germline): MNHEY, SVGAGI. CDR3 nucleotides: TGTGCCAGCAGTTATCTAGCGGCACCTGGGGATGAGCAGTTCTTC. Translating gives CASSYLAAPGDEQFF.

V is TRBV3-1 (or the pseudogene TRBV3-2) and J is TRBJ1-3, with D possibly being TRBD1 (5 bases). Germline V CDR1 and CDR2: LGHDT, YNNKEL (reference sequence). The V end lost 5 bases, the J end lost 0 bases, and 14 bases lay between the germline ends. The CDR3 is 16 residues long. CDR3 sequence reads: CASSSGTASSGNTIYF. The CDR3 DNA is TGTGCCAGCAGCAGCGGGACCGCCAGCTCTGGAAACACCATATATTTT.

The rearrangement uses TRBV9 and TRBJ1-1; the D gene is possibly TRBD1 (5 bases). The length of the CDR3 is 15 residues. Deletions cut 4 bases from V and 1 base from J, with 14 bases between. The germline gives CDR1 SGDLS, CDR2 YYNGEE. The CDR3 coding sequence is TGTGCCAGCAGCTCCGGACTCGGACAGAACACTGAAGCTTTCTTT. As protein: CASSSGLGQNTEAFF.

This clone was seen more than once but under ten times. The J gene is TRBJ1-2, the V gene TRBV20-1; D possibly corresponds to TRBD1 (5 bases). This CDR3 has 13 amino acids. The V gene lost 3 bases and the J gene lost 7 bases, with 15 bases spanning the gap. CDR1 and CDR2 (germline): DFQATT, SNEGSKA (reference sequence). CDR3 DNA: TGCAGTGCTAGTCAGGGCGCGGGATCTGGCTACACCTTC. It translates to CSASQGAGSGYTF.

CDR3 coding DNA: TGTGCCAGCAGTTTTGTTGAAGCGGGAGGGCCTGCAGATACGCAGTATTTT. This sequence encodes CASSFVEAGGPADTQYF. This chain connects TRBV28 to TRBJ2-3; 10 bases are a match to TRBD2. This CDR3 is 17 amino acids long. Germline lookup yields CDR1 MDHEN and CDR2 SYDVKM. With V trimmed by 3 bases and J by 4 bases, 10 bases remained unmatched.